The entry that follows covers one T cell receptor beta chain sequence. Its antigen is unidentified. cDNA serving as the sequencing template came from extracted, reverse transcribed RNA. Profiling relied on immunoSEQ multiplex PCR, and the TCRdb table lists in-frame clones only, not all of them. The sample has about 110,000 clones, approximately 63% seen once. CDR3 size: 14 residues. Germline CDR1 SGHRS, CDR2 YFSETQ. V lost 0 bases, J lost 3 bases, and 10 bases lay in between. The data originate from a study of CD8+ T cells in alopecia areata. General study results and limits: Sequencing of scalp tissue also captures the resident alphabeta T cells of normal skin.

The receptor comes from a human donor in good health. Material: CD8+ T cells sorted from blood. V and J are TRBV5-1 and TRBJ2-7; maybe TRBD1 (6 bases). The CDR3 DNA follows: TGCGCCAGCAGCTTGGTGTACAGGGACTACGAGCAGTACTTC. Translation: CASSLVYRDYEQYF.